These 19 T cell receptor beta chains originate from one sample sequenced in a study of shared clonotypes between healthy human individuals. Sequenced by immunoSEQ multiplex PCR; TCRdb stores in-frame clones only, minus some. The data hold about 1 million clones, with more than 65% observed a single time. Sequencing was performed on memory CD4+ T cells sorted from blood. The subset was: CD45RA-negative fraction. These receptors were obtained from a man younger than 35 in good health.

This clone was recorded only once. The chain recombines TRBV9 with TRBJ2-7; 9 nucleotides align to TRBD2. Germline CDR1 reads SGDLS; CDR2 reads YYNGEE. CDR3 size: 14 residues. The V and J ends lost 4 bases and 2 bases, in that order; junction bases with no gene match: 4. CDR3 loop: CASSRLAGPYEQYF. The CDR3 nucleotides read TGTGCCAGCAGCAGGCTAGCGGGACCCTACGAGCAGTACTTC.

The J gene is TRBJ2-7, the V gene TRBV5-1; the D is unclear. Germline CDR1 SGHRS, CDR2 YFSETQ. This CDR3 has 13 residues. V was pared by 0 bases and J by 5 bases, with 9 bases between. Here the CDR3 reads CASSLAQKDEQYF. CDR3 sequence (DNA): TGCGCCAGCAGCTTGGCACAAAAAGACGAGCAGTACTTC.

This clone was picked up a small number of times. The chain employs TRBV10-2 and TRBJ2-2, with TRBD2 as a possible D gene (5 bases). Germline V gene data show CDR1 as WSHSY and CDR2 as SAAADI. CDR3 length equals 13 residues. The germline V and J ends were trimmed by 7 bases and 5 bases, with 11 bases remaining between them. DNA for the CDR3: TGCGCCAGCAAACGGGAAGGGACCGGGGAGCTGTTTTTT. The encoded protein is CASKREGTGELFF.

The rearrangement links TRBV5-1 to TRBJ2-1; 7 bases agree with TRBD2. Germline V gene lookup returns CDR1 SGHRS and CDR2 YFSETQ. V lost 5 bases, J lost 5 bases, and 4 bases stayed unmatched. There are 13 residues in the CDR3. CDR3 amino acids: CASRGLADNEQFF. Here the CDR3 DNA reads TGCGCCAGCAGGGGTCTAGCGGACAATGAGCAGTTCTTC.

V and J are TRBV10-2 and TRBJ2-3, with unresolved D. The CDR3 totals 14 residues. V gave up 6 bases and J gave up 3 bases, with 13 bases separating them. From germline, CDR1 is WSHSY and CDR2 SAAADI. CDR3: CASRDPGRTDTQYF. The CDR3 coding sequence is TGCGCCAGCAGGGACCCCGGAAGGACAGATACGCAGTATTTT.

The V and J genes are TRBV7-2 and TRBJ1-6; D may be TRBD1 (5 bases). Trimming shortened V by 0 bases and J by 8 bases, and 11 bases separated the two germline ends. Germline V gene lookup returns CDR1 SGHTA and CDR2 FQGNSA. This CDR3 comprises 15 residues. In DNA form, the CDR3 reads TGTGCCAGCAGCTTAGCGGTCAGGGCGGATTCACCCCTCCACTTT. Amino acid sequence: CASSLAVRADSPLHF.

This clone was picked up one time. DNA of the CDR3: TGTGCCAGCAGCCAACGGGCGGCCAACGTCCTGACTTTC. It encodes CASSQRAANVLTF. The rearrangement joins TRBV6-5 to TRBJ2-6; D is unresolved. V gave up 6 bases and J gave up 6 bases, with 9 bases separating them. CDR1 and CDR2 (germline): MNHEY, SVGAGI. The CDR3 has 13 amino acids.

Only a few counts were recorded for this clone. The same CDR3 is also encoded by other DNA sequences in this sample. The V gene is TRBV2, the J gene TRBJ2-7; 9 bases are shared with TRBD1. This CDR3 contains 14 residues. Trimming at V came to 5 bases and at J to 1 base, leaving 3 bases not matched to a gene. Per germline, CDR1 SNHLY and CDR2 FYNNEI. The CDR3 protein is CASSTDRGSYEQYF. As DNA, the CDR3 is TGTGCCAGCAGTACGGACAGGGGATCCTACGAGCAGTACTTC. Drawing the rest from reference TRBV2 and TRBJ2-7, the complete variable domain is EPEVTQTPSHQVTQMGQEVILRCVPISNHLYFYWYRQILGQKVEFLVSFYNNEISEKSEIFDDQFSVERPDGSNFTLKIRSTKLEDSAMYFCASSTDRGSYEQYFGPGTRLTVT.

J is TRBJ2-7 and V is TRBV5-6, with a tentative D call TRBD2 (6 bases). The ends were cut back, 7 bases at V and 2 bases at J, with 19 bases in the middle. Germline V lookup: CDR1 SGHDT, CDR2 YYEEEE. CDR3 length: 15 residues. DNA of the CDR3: TGTGCCAGCTTTTTACGCGGAGGGATCACCTACGAGCAGTACTTC. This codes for CASFLRGGITYEQYF.

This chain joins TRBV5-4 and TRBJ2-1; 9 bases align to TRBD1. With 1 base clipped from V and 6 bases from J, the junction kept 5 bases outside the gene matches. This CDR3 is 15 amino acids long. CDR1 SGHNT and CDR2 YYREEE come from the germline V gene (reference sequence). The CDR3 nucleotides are TGTGCCAGCAGCTTGCGGACAGGGGTTGTCAATGAGCAGTTCTTC. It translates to CASSLRTGVVNEQFF.

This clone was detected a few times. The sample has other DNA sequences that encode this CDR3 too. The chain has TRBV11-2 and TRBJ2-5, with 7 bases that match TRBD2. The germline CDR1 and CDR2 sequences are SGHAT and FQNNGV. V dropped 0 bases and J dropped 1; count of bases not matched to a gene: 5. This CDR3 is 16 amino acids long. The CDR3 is CASSLDWASGQETQYF. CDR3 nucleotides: TGTGCCAGCAGCTTAGATTGGGCTAGCGGCCAAGAGACCCAGTACTTC.

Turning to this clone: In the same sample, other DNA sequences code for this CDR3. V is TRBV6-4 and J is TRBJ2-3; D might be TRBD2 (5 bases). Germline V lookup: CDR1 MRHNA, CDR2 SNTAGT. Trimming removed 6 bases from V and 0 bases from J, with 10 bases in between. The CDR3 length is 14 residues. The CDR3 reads CASSQSGSTDTQYF. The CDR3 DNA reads TGTGCCAGCAGCCAGAGCGGTAGCACAGATACGCAGTATTTT.

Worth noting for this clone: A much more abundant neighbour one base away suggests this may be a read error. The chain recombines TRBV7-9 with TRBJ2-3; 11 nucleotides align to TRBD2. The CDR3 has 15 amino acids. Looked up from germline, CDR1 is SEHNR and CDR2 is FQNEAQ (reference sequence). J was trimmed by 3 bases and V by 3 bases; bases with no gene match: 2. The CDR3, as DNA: TGTGCCAGCAGCTTGGTAGCGGGGGGGACAGATACGCAGTATTTT. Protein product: CASSLVAGGTDTQYF.

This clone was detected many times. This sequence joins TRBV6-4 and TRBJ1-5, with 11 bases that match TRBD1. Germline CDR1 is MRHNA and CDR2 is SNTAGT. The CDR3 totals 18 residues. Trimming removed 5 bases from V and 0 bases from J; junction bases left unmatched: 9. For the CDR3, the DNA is TGTGCCAGCAGTAAATGGGACAGGGGGATTAATAGCAATCAGCCCCAGCATTTT. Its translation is CASSKWDRGINSNQPQHF.

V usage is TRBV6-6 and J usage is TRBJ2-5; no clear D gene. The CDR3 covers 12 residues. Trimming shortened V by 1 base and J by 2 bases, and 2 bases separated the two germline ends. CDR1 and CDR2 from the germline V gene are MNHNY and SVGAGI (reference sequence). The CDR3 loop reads CASSYWQETQYF. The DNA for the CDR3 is TGTGCCAGCAGTTACTGGCAAGAGACCCAGTACTTC.

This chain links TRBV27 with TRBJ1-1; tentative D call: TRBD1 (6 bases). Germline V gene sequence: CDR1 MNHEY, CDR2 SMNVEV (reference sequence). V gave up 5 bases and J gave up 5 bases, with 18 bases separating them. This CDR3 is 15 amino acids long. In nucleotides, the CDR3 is TGTGCCAGCAGTCTATTCGCAGGGGCGCAGACTGAAGCTTTCTTT. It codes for CASSLFAGAQTEAFF.

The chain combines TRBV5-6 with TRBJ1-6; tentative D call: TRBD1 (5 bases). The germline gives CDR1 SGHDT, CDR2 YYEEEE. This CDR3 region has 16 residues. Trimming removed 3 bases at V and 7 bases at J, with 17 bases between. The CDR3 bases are TGTGCCAGCAGCTGGGTCCTTGAAGGGGTCAATTCACCCCTCCACTTT. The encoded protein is CASSWVLEGVNSPLHF. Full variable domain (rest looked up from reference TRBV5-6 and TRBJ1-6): DAGVTQSPTHLIKTRGQQVTLRCSPKSGHDTVSWYQQALGQGPQFIFQYYEEEERQRGNFPDRFSGHQFPNYSSELNVNALLLGDSALYLCASSWVLEGVNSPLHFGNGTRLTVT.

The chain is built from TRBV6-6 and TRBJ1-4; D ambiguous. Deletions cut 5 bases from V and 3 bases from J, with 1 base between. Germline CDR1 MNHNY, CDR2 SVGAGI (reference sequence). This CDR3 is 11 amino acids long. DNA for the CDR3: TGTGCCAGCAGTGCTAATGAAAAACTGTTTTTT. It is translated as CASSANEKLFF.

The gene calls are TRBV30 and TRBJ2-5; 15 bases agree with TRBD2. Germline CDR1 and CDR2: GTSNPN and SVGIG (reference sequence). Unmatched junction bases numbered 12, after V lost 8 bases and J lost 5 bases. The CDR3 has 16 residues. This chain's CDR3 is CASNPGTSGGRETQYF. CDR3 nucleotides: TGTGCCAGTAACCCCGGGACTAGCGGGGGGCGGGAGACCCAGTACTTC.